The T cell receptor beta chain described here comes from a study of early T cells in non-severe SARS-CoV-2 infection. Study at large: Sequencing of bulk RNA from unsorted whole blood was done, without chain pairing.

Findings of the study overall: In VDJdb matching, anti-spike CD8 responses were favored while private and CD4 specificities went missing.

Individual cDNA molecules each received unique molecular identifiers attached to them. TCRdb itself ran the 5' RACE reads through MiXCR, one entry per CDR3 protein. The top ten hold roughly 9% of the sample, which has around 47,000 distinct CDR3 sequences, approximately 10% seen once. V lost 2 bases to trimming and J lost 3 bases; unmatched junction nucleotides: 8. The CDR3 is 16 amino acids. Germline V gives CDR1 KGHSH, CDR2 LQKENI. This clonotype was detected a few times. Antigen: not known. The sample was whole blood. This TCR was sampled from an adult who was a healthcare worker with PCR-confirmed SARS-CoV-2 infection or an uninfected control (not recorded which). The chain uses TRBV18 and TRBJ1-1; 8 bases agree with TRBD1. CDR3 sequence reads: CASSPWQGARDTEAFF. The CDR3 nucleotides read TGTGCCAGCTCACCATGGCAGGGGGCGCGCGACACTGAAGCTTTCTTT. Full variable domain (missing parts from reference TRBV18 and TRBJ1-1): NAGVMQNPRHLVRRRGQEARLRCSPMKGHSHVYWYRQLPEEGLKFMVYLQKENIIDESGMPKERFSAEFPKEGPSILRIQQVVRGDSAAYFCASSPWQGARDTEAFFGQGTRLTVV.